The table lists the clone carrying this T cell receptor (beta chain) with a few counts. Antigen specificity is unknown. TCRdb reprocessed the reads via MiXCR and lists one record per CDR3 protein. The sample holds about 310,000 distinct CDR3 sequences; 15% to 20% are singletons and the top ten take around 11%. This entry comes from a study of T cell repertoires in cytomegalovirus infection. On the study more broadly: TCR beta signatures that were public indicated CMV infection and matching HLA type. Study results and limitations: The ex vivo response was dominated by HLA-C-restricted CMV-specific TCR beta clonotypes. Carriers of CMV plus the relevant HLA were identified by cumulative public TCR beta family frequency.

The CDR3 contains 14 residues. Trimming removed 3 bases from V and 1 base from J, with 10 bases in between. Germline V gene sequence: CDR1 SGHAT, CDR2 FQNNGV. The chain links TRBV11-2 to TRBJ2-7, with D unresolved. Sequencing used PBMCs. The sequence derives from a human donor in good health (CMV status not recorded). Some clones in this sample may be carry-over from other donors' samples. The DNA of the CDR3 is TGTGCCAGCAGCTTGAATCCAGAGTCCTACGAGCAGTACTTC. Translated, it gives CASSLNPESYEQYF.